This record concerns one T cell receptor beta chain sequence. In germline, CDR1 is LNHDA, CDR2 SQIVND (reference sequence). V lost 6 bases and J lost 0, with 6 bases in between. CDR3 length: 13 residues. Authors' processing steps: Reference gene primer amplification gave nucleated cell count estimates. TCRdb's table, derived via immunoSEQ multiplex PCR, lists solely in-frame clones and lacks some. The D gene and trimming were derived from the DNA, and the V and J assignments and clone size from that table. This sample carries roughly 230,000 clones, about 88% of them seen once, and the ten largest clones take around 1.6%. The data are from a study of blood T cell repertoires in COVID-19. About the research overall: Donors in the United States, Italy and Spain gave samples during acute or convalescent COVID-19. Sample material is recorded as cDNA or gDNA derived from T cells, B-cell-depleted T cells, or PBMCs.

This sequence was found in a man in his 70s with acute or convalescent COVID-19. The chain combines TRBV19 with TRBJ2-1; D is ambiguous. Sequenced material: peripheral blood. The DNA for the CDR3 is TGTGCCAGTAGGTTAGACTCCTACAATGAGCAGTTCTTC. Translating gives CASRLDSYNEQFF.